This T cell receptor beta chain was sequenced for a study of blood T cell repertoires in COVID-19. Whole-study context: Donors in the United States, Italy and Spain gave samples during acute or convalescent COVID-19. The cDNA or gDNA used as material had been derived from T cells, B-cell-depleted T cells, or PBMCs.

Trimming at V came to 4 bases and at J to 1 base, leaving 5 bases not matched to a gene. In germline, CDR1 is SGHTA, CDR2 FQGNSA. The CDR3 contains 17 residues. Clones were read by immunoSEQ multiplex PCR, and TCRdb kept only the in-frame ones, dropping some. The sample has some 170,000 clones; about 81% are singletons. V and J are TRBV7-2 and TRBJ2-3; TRBD2 matches at 13 bases. The TCR comes from a woman in her 70s with acute or convalescent COVID-19. The sequenced sample was peripheral blood. DNA of the CDR3: TGTGCCAGCAGCTCGGGGACTAGCGGGACTGGCACAGATACGCAGTATTTT. Its protein product is CASSSGTSGTGTDTQYF.